Sequencing of this T cell receptor (beta chain) was carried out in a study of brain metastases from non-small cell lung cancer. Study observations and caveats: Fewer infiltrating T cells were found in brain metastases than primaries. Metastases had sparse T cells but largely shared repertoires with primaries.

V lost 1 base, J lost 9 bases, and 10 bases lay in between. CDR1 is MNHNS, CDR2 SASEGT, per germline. The CDR3 is 13 residues long. As for this clone: Its antigen is as yet unknown.

Assay: immunoSEQ multiplex PCR; the TCRdb copy retains only in-frame clones and omits some. The table lists over 3,500 clones, 85% to 90% of them singletons. The sample taken for sequencing was primary lung tumor tissue. The receptor was derived from a donor at least 40 years old with non-small cell lung cancer. The chain has TRBV6-1 and TRBJ1-3; D may be TRBD1 (5 bases). CDR3 bases: TGTGCCAGCAGTGAAGTAAATCAGGGCACCATATATTTT. Its translation is CASSEVNQGTIYF.